This section outlines one T cell receptor (beta chain) sequence together with its context. TCRdb analysed the 5' RACE reads with MiXCR anew, one entry per CDR3 protein. This sample has 35,000 to 50,000 distinct CDR3 sequences, with 5.5% to 7.5% found just once. After removal of 2 bases from V and 6 bases from J, the junction contained 10 bases not matched to a gene. From germline, CDR1 is SGHTA and CDR2 FQGNSA. The CDR3 extends over 16 amino acids. This entry is derived from a study of early T cells in non-severe SARS-CoV-2 infection. The source is an adult who was a healthcare worker with PCR-confirmed SARS-CoV-2 infection or an uninfected control (not recorded which). The V and J genes are TRBV7-2 and TRBJ2-1, with 7 bases aligning to TRBD1. The sequenced material came from whole blood. The CDR3 protein is CASSLRRQGPSNEQFF. The CDR3 DNA follows: TGTGCCAGCAGCTTAAGAAGACAGGGCCCCAGCAATGAGCAGTTCTTC.